Listed below are T cell receptor beta chains from one sample, sequenced in a study of cytomegalovirus exposure and HLA in healthy donors. The repertoire was sequenced with immunoSEQ multiplex PCR; TCRdb's copy has only in-frame clones and lacks some. The sample includes around 120,000 clones, 75% to 90% seen only once; the top ten take less than 0.25%. The sequencing input was PBMCs. The receptors originated from a man aged 50-60 years in good health and CMV-seronegative. CDR3s include the opening cysteine and the closing phenylalanine or tryptophan. The order of the fields is CDR3 DNA, CDR3 protein, clone size, D gene, V gene, J gene. A D gene is named only where the DNA matches it firmly. Some rows have no size entry. The others give once, few or many, or a class for an expanded clone.

TGTGCCAGCCCCAAGGGGATTTACACAGATACGCAGTATTTT	CASPKGIYTDTQYF	.	.	TRBV6-1	TRBJ2-3
TGTGCCGCGGAGGGGCGGGGTGAAGCTTTCTTT	CAAEGRGEAFF	.	.	TRBV30	TRBJ1-1
TGTGCCAGCAGCTTGGTTCTCGCGGGAGGGGGTGAGCAGTTCTTC	CASSLVLAGGGEQFF	.	TRBD2	TRBV5-4	TRBJ2-1
TGCGCCAGCAGCCAAGTCGCGGCCGAGACGGAGGGCTACACCTTC	CASSQVAAETEGYTF	.	.	TRBV4-1	TRBJ1-2
TGTGCCAGCAGGCCCACCTTGGGACTGATGAACACTGAAGCTTTCTTT	CASRPTLGLMNTEAFF	.	.	TRBV28	TRBJ1-1
TGTGCCAGCAGCCCCCCGGGGGGAATACGAACATTGCCTGAAGCTTTCTTT	CASSPPGGIRTLPEAFF	few	.	TRBV9	TRBJ1-1
TGTGCCAGCAGCACGGGACAGGGGGTCAATAACATTCAGTACTTC	CASSTGQGVNNIQYF	.	TRBD1	TRBV7-3	TRBJ2-4
TGCAGCGTTGCAGGGTTAGGAGCCAAAAACATTCAGTACTTC	CSVAGLGAKNIQYF	.	.	TRBV29-1	TRBJ2-4
TGTGCCAGCAGCTTGGGGCCGGGACAGAGACACAATGAGCAGTTCTTC	CASSLGPGQRHNEQFF	once	TRBD1	TRBV7-3	TRBJ2-1
TGTGCCAGTTGGGCTATAACGGAACACTCCTACAATGAGCAGTTCTTC	CASWAITEHSYNEQFF	once	.	TRBV7-9	TRBJ2-1
TGTGCCACCAGCAGAGAACAGGGCTACGAGCAGTACTTC	CATSREQGYEQYF	.	.	TRBV15	TRBJ2-7
TGTGCCTGGAGTGTAGCGGGGGGGCGCGATGAGCAGTTCTTC	CAWSVAGGRDEQFF	.	TRBD2	TRBV30	TRBJ2-1
TGCGCCAGCAGCTACAGGGGTGCTAACTATGGCTACACCTTC	CASSYRGANYGYTF	.	TRBD1	TRBV5-1	TRBJ1-2
TGTGCCAGCAGCCCGGGACAGGGGGTCTGGAGGGATGGCTACACCTTC	CASSPGQGVWRDGYTF	.	TRBD1	TRBV5-5	TRBJ1-2
TGCGCCAGCAGCCAAGAAGTGACAGGGTTATTAGAGACCCAGTACTTC	CASSQEVTGLLETQYF	few	TRBD1	TRBV4-1	TRBJ2-5
TGTGCCAGCAGCCAAGTTCGGGAAGCGGGGGGCACAGATACGCAGTATTTT	CASSQVREAGGTDTQYF	.	TRBD2	TRBV14	TRBJ2-3
TGTGCCACCAGTAGAGGAACTACTAACTATGGCTACACCTTC	CATSRGTTNYGYTF	once	.	TRBV15	TRBJ1-2
TGTGCCAGCAGTCCGAGAATGACAGGGGGGTATGGCTACACCTTC	CASSPRMTGGYGYTF	.	TRBD1	TRBV6-5	TRBJ1-2
TGTGCCAGCAGCGCGGAACGGGGGGAGACTTCCTACAATGAGCAGTTCTTC	CASSAERGETSYNEQFF	.	TRBD2	TRBV9	TRBJ2-1
TGCGCCAGCACAGAAGGTCAGGGGAACGCTGAAGCTTTCTTT	CASTEGQGNAEAFF	.	.	TRBV4-3	TRBJ1-1
TGCGCCAGCAGCTTAAAAGGAGACGTCCCATATAATTCACCCCTCCACTTT	CASSLKGDVPYNSPLHF	.	.	TRBV5-1	TRBJ1-6
TGTGCCAGTGTCGGGACAGACCGTGTGGACTCCTACGAGCAGTACTTC	CASVGTDRVDSYEQYF	.	TRBD1	TRBV18	TRBJ2-7
TGCGCCAGCAGCCCCAGGGGGTCGTCTGGAAACACCATATATTTT	CASSPRGSSGNTIYF	.	TRBD1	TRBV5-1	TRBJ1-3
TGCGCCAGCAGCTTGGTCAGGAGAGCGGGGGGGGCCCATTTGTCCTACAATGAGCAGTTCTTC	CASSLVRRAGGAHLSYNEQFF	few	TRBD2	TRBV5-1	TRBJ2-1
TGTGCCAGCAGCTTGGTCTCGGCGGGAGATGGTGAGCAGTTCTTC	CASSLVSAGDGEQFF	.	TRBD2	TRBV5-6	TRBJ2-1
TGTGCCAGCAGCCGGGGGGGGGCAGCGACAAGCTCCTACGAGCAGTACTTC	CASSRGGAATSSYEQYF	once	TRBD2	TRBV5-4	TRBJ2-7
TGCGCCAGCAGCCAGGACGGGACAGTGAACACTGAAGCTTTCTTT	CASSQDGTVNTEAFF	.	TRBD1	TRBV4-1	TRBJ1-1
TGTGCCAGCAGCGGCCCGGGACAGGGGGCGCGGACTGAAGCTTTCTTT	CASSGPGQGARTEAFF	.	TRBD1	TRBV9	TRBJ1-1
TGTGCCAGCAGCACCCGGGACTCGTACACAGATACGCAGTATTTT	CASSTRDSYTDTQYF	.	.	TRBV9	TRBJ2-3
TGCAGCGTTGCGTTGGCAGGGATGAACACTGAAGCTTTCTTT	CSVALAGMNTEAFF	once	.	TRBV29-1	TRBJ1-1
TGTGCCAGCAGTGGCCTCAGGGTCCCCAGGTCTGGGGCCAACGTCCTGACTTTC	CASSGLRVPRSGANVLTF	.	.	TRBV2	TRBJ2-6
TGTGCCAGCAGTCTGATTGGAGACACTGAAGCTTTCTTT	CASSLIGDTEAFF	.	.	TRBV27	TRBJ1-1
TGTGCCTGGAGTGCTCCTCTCAATCAGCCCCAGCATTTT	CAWSAPLNQPQHF	.	.	TRBV30	TRBJ1-5
TGTGCCAGCAGCTTAGATCTCCAGGCCTATCCGAGGTTCTTC	CASSLDLQAYPRFF	.	.	TRBV11-1	TRBJ2-1
TGTGCCAGCAGCCGCGGAAGCGGTAGAAGCACAGATACGCAGTATTTT	CASSRGSGRSTDTQYF	.	.	TRBV7-2	TRBJ2-3
TGTGCCAGCCGGAGGGTACTAGCGGGCTTCGATTACTACGAGCAGTACTTC	CASRRVLAGFDYYEQYF	.	TRBD2	TRBV27	TRBJ2-7
TGCAGCGCAACAGGGGTGGGGAACTATGGCTACACCTTC	CSATGVGNYGYTF	.	TRBD1	TRBV29-1	TRBJ1-2
TGTGCCAGCAGGCCAACAGGGAGCGGCACAGATACGCAGTATTTT	CASRPTGSGTDTQYF	.	.	TRBV6-1	TRBJ2-3
TGTGCCAGCAGCCCCGGGAGGGCCCTCTCTGGAAACACCATATATTTT	CASSPGRALSGNTIYF	few	.	TRBV5-6	TRBJ1-3
TGTGCCAGCAGCTTAAATGGAGGGGTTGGTGAGCAGTTCTTC	CASSLNGGVGEQFF	.	.	TRBV7-2	TRBJ2-1
TGCGCCAGCAGCTCTGGTCCTAGCGATTACAATGAGCAGTTCTTC	CASSSGPSDYNEQFF	once	.	TRBV5-1	TRBJ2-1
TGTGCCTGGAATCGGGACAGGGGGAGAGAAAAACTGTTTTTT	CAWNRDRGREKLFF	.	TRBD1	TRBV30	TRBJ1-4
TGTGCCAGCAGCTTAGGAGAGGGACTGGCGGAGACCCAGTACTTC	CASSLGEGLAETQYF	.	.	TRBV7-2	TRBJ2-5
TGTGCCAGCAGCATACGGACTAGCTCCTACGAGCAGTACTTC	CASSIRTSSYEQYF	.	TRBD2	TRBV7-2	TRBJ2-7
TGTGCCAGCAGTGATGGGACAGGGTTCGAGCAGTACTTC	CASSDGTGFEQYF	.	TRBD1	TRBV25-1	TRBJ2-7
TGTGCCAGCAGCTCCCCGACAGGCACCCAGCATTTT	CASSSPTGTQHF	.	.	TRBV7-2	TRBJ1-5